The clone carrying this T cell receptor (beta chain) showed up just a few times. Its cognate antigen is unknown. This CDR3 is built from 17 residues. Losses at the gene ends were 3 bases for V and 4 bases for J; bases not matched to a gene: 11. The germline gives CDR1 MGHRA, CDR2 YSYEKL. TCRdb reprocessed the reads via MiXCR and lists one record per CDR3 protein. The sample consists of 900,000 to 950,000 distinct CDR3 sequences, under 40% of them appearing once. These data originate in a study of T cell repertoires in cytomegalovirus infection. Study details: Peptides in the study included HLA-C-restricted and HLA-B-restricted CMV epitopes. Findings and caveats of the study: CMV-specific HLA-C-restricted TCR beta clonotypes dominated the ex vivo response.

Sequencing used cultured CD8+ T cells from PBMCs, obtained from culture after CMV antigen stimulation. The sequence derives from a human donor in good health (CMV status not recorded). Some clones in this sample may be carry-over from other donors' samples. V usage is TRBV4-1 and J usage is TRBJ2-3; 9 bases line up with TRBD1. The CDR3 DNA reads TGCGCCAGCAGCCAGGTTTTTGACAGGGGGACTCCAGATACGCAGTATTTT. This translates into CASSQVFDRGTPDTQYF.